A selection of T cell receptor beta chains follows, all from one sample in a study of tumor-infiltrating lymphocytes in localized non-small cell lung cancer. The table came from immunoSEQ multiplex PCR; TCRdb's copy has only in-frame clones and leaves some out. The repertoire holds around 14,000 clones, with 55% to 70% as singletons. Sequencing used uninvolved lung tissue not adjacent to the tumor. The receptors shown here come from a human donor with non-small cell lung cancer. Both conserved end residues are part of each CDR3. The order of the fields is J gene, clone size, D gene, V gene, CDR3 protein, CDR3 DNA. A D gene is named only where the DNA matches it firmly. Only some rows state a clone size, as once, few, many or a class for expanded clones.

J gene: TRBJ1-6
clone size: .
D gene: .
V gene: TRBV9
CDR3 protein: CASSATSGENSPLHF
CDR3 DNA: TGTGCCAGCAGCGCTACATCCGGGGAAAATTCACCCCTCCACTTT

J gene: TRBJ2-2
clone size: .
D gene: .
V gene: TRBV7-6
CDR3 protein: CASSLEYVGELFF
CDR3 DNA: TGTGCCAGCAGCTTAGAATACGTCGGGGAGCTGTTTTTT

J gene: TRBJ2-1
clone size: .
D gene: .
V gene: TRBV30
CDR3 protein: CAWSNGGFTYNEQFF
CDR3 DNA: TGTGCCTGGAGTAATGGGGGGTTTACCTACAATGAGCAGTTCTTC

J gene: TRBJ1-4
clone size: .
D gene: .
V gene: TRBV7-2
CDR3 protein: CASTPGELTNEKLFF
CDR3 DNA: TGTGCCAGCACCCCGGGGGAGCTAACTAATGAAAAACTGTTTTTT

J gene: TRBJ2-7
clone size: .
D gene: TRBD1
V gene: TRBV2
CDR3 protein: CASRTGGFSYEQYF
CDR3 DNA: TGTGCCAGCAGGACAGGGGGGTTCTCCTACGAGCAGTACTTC

J gene: TRBJ2-3
clone size: .
D gene: TRBD2
V gene: TRBV28
CDR3 protein: CASRREGGADTQYF
CDR3 DNA: TGTGCCAGCCGACGGGAGGGGGGTGCAGATACGCAGTATTTT

J gene: TRBJ1-5
clone size: few
D gene: .
V gene: TRBV21-1
CDR3 protein: CASSKVMTGPLRNQPQHF
CDR3 DNA: TGTGCCAGCAGCAAAGTAATGACCGGGCCCCTTCGCAATCAGCCCCAGCATTTT

J gene: TRBJ1-1
clone size: .
D gene: .
V gene: TRBV7-2
CDR3 protein: CASSLTPLGGASEAFF
CDR3 DNA: TGTGCCAGCAGCTTAACCCCCCTGGGGGGGGCTAGTGAAGCTTTCTTT

J gene: TRBJ1-3
clone size: .
D gene: TRBD1
V gene: TRBV19
CDR3 protein: CASSDNRGPTGNTIYF
CDR3 DNA: TGTGCCAGTAGTGACAACAGGGGGCCAACTGGAAACACCATATATTTT

J gene: TRBJ2-5
clone size: .
D gene: TRBD2
V gene: TRBV4-3
CDR3 protein: CASSQGSGRAGETQYF
CDR3 DNA: TGCGCCAGCAGCCAAGGATCCGGGAGGGCCGGTGAGACCCAGTACTTC

J gene: TRBJ2-3
clone size: few
D gene: TRBD2
V gene: TRBV4-1
CDR3 protein: CASSQEGAGTSAQFTDTQYF
CDR3 DNA: TGCGCCAGCAGCCAAGAAGGGGCTGGGACTAGCGCCCAATTCACAGATACGCAGTATTTT

J gene: TRBJ1-4
clone size: few
D gene: TRBD1
V gene: TRBV27
CDR3 protein: CASSRQGSNEKLFF
CDR3 DNA: TGTGCCAGCAGTAGACAGGGGTCTAATGAAAAACTGTTTTTT

J gene: TRBJ2-7
clone size: medium-sized
D gene: .
V gene: TRBV5-1
CDR3 protein: CASSTETGSSYEQYF
CDR3 DNA: TGCGCCAGCAGCACAGAAACAGGCAGCTCCTACGAGCAGTACTTC

J gene: TRBJ1-3
clone size: .
D gene: .
V gene: TRBV2
CDR3 protein: CASSGSSSGNTIYF
CDR3 DNA: TGTGCCAGCAGCGGTTCGAGCTCTGGAAACACCATATATTTT

J gene: TRBJ1-2
clone size: .
D gene: .
V gene: TRBV6-1
CDR3 protein: CASSERVVYGYTF
CDR3 DNA: TGTGCCAGCAGTGAGCGAGTCGTTTATGGCTACACCTTC

J gene: TRBJ1-2
clone size: .
D gene: .
V gene: TRBV19
CDR3 protein: CASSGGKNYGYTF
CDR3 DNA: TGTGCCAGTAGTGGGGGCAAAAACTATGGCTACACCTTC

J gene: TRBJ2-7
clone size: .
D gene: TRBD2
V gene: TRBV15
CDR3 protein: CATSTSGRGRSEQYF
CDR3 DNA: TGTGCCACCAGCACGTCCGGGAGGGGAAGGTCCGAGCAGTACTTC

J gene: TRBJ2-3
clone size: .
D gene: .
V gene: TRBV6-5
CDR3 protein: CASSPYRGTDTQYF
CDR3 DNA: TGTGCCAGCAGCCCTTATAGGGGCACAGATACGCAGTATTTT